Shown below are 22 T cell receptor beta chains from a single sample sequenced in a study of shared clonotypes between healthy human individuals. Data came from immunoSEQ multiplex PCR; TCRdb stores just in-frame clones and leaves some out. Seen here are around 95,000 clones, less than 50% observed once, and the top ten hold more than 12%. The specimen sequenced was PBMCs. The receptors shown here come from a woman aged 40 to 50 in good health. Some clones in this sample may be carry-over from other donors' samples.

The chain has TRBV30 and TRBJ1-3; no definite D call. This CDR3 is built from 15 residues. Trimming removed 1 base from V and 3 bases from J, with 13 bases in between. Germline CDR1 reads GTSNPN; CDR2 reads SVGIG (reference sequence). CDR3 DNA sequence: TGTGCCTGGAGTGATGACATGCGGGATGGAAACACCATATATTTT. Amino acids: CAWSDDMRDGNTIYF.

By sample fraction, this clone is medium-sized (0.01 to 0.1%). The CDR3 region has the DNA TGCAGCGTTGGGGGCGGGCAGGTCGCGGAGACCCAGTACTTC. Its translation is CSVGGGQVAETQYF. The chain carries TRBV29-1 and TRBJ2-5, with D perhaps given as TRBD1 or TRBD2 (5 bases each). The CDR3 totals 14 residues. The germline V gene has CDR1 SQVTM and CDR2 ANQGSEA. Trimming removed 4 bases at V and 5 bases at J, with 17 bases between.

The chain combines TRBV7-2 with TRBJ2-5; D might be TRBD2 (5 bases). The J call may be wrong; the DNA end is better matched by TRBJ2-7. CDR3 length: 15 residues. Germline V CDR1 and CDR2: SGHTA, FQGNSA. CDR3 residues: CASSRGWLARDEQYF. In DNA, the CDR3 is TGTGCCAGCAGCCGAGGGTGGCTGGCTCGAGACGAGCAGTACTTC.

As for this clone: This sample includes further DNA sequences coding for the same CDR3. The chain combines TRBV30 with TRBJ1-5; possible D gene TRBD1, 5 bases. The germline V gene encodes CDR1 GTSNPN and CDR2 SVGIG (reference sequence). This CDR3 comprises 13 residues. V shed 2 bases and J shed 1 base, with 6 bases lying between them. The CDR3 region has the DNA TGTGCCTGGAGTAGGGGCAGCAATCAGCCCCAGCATTTT. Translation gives CAWSRGSNQPQHF.

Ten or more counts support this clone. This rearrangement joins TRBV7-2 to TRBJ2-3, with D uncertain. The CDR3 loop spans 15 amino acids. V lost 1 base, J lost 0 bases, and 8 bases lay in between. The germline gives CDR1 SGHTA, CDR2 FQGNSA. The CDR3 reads CASSLVSASTDTQYF. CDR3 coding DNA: TGTGCCAGCAGCTTAGTATCAGCAAGCACAGATACGCAGTATTTT.

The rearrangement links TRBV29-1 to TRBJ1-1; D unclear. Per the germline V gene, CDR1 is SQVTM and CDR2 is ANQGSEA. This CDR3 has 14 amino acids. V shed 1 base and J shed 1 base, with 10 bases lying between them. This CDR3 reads CSVEGKTANTEAFF. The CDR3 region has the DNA TGCAGCGTTGAAGGTAAAACAGCGAACACTGAAGCTTTCTTT.

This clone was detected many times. The CDR3 spells CASSLVTGTGDGYTF. CDR3 sequence (DNA): TGTGCCAGCAGCTTGGTGACAGGGACAGGGGATGGCTACACCTTC. The chain links TRBV5-6 to TRBJ1-2, with TRBD1 matching over 10 bases. Trimming cost V 0 bases and J 6 bases; bases outside gene matches: 5. Germline CDR1 reads SGHDT; CDR2 reads YYEEEE. The CDR3 length is 15 residues.

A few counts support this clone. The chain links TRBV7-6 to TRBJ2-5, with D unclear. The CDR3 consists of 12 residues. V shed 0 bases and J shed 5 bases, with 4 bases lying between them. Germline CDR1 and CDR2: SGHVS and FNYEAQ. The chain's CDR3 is CASSLAIETQYF. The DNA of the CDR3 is TGTGCCAGCAGCTTAGCGATCGAGACCCAGTACTTC.

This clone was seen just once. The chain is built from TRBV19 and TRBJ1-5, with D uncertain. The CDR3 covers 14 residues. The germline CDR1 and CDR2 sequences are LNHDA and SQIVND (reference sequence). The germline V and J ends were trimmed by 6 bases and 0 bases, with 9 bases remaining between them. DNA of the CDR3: TGTGCCAGTAGCCCCAATTTTAGCAATCAGCCCCAGCATTTT. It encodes CASSPNFSNQPQHF.

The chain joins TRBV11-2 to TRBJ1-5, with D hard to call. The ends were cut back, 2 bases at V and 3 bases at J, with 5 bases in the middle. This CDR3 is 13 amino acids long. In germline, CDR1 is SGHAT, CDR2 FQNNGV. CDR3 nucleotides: TGTGCCAGCAGCTTAAGTTACAATCAGCCCCAGCATTTT. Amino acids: CASSLSYNQPQHF.

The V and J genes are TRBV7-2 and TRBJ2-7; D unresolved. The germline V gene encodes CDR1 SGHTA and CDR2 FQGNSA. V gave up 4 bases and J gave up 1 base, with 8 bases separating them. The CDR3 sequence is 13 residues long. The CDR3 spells CASSSVGSYEQYF. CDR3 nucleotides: TGTGCCAGCAGCTCGGTGGGGTCCTACGAGCAGTACTTC.

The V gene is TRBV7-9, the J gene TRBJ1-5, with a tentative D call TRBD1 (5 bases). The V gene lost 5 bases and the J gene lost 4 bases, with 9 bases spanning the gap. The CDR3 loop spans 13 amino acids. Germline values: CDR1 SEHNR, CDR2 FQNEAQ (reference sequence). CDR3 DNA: TGTGCCAGCAGCCTCAGGGTGAATCAGCCCCAGCATTTT. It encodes CASSLRVNQPQHF.

In DNA form, the CDR3 reads TGTGCCAGCAGTTCCCAGGGTCCTAGCACAGATACGCAGTATTTT. The encoded protein is CASSSQGPSTDTQYF. This chain uses TRBV28 with TRBJ2-3; tentatively, D is TRBD1 (5 bases). The CDR3 totals 15 residues. The V gene lost 4 bases and the J gene lost 0 bases, with 11 bases spanning the gap. Per the germline V gene, CDR1 is MDHEN and CDR2 is SYDVKM.

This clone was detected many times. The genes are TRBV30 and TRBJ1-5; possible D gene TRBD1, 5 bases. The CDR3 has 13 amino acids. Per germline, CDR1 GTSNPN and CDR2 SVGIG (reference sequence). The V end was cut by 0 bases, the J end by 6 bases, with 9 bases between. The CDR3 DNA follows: TGTGCCTGGAGTGTGTCAGGGATTCAGCCCCAGCATTTT. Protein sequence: CAWSVSGIQPQHF.

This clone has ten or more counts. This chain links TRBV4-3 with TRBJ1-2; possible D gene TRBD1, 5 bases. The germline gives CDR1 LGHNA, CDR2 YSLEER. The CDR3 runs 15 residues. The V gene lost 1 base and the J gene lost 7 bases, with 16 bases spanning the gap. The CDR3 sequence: CASSQVFGRVLGYTF. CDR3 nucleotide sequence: TGCGCCAGCAGCCAAGTATTCGGCAGGGTGCTTGGCTACACCTTC.

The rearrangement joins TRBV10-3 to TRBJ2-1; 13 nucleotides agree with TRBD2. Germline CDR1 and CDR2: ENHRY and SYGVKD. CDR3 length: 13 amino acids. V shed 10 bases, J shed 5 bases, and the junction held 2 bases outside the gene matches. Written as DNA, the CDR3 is TGTGCCACCGGACTAGCGGGAGACAATGAGCAGTTCTTC. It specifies CATGLAGDNEQFF.

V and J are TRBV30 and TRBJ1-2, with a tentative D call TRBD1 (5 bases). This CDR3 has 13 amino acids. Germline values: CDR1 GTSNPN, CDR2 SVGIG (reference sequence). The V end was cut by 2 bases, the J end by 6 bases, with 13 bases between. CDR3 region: CAWSKGEGHGYTF. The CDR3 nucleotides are TGTGCCTGGAGTAAAGGGGAAGGTCATGGCTACACCTTC.

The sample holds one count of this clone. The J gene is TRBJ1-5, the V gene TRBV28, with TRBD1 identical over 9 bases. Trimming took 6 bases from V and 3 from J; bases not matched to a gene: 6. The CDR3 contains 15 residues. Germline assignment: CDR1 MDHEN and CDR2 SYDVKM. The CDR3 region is CASSPGQGYNQPQHF. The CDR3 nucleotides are TGTGCCAGCAGCCCGGGACAGGGCTACAATCAGCCCCAGCATTTT.

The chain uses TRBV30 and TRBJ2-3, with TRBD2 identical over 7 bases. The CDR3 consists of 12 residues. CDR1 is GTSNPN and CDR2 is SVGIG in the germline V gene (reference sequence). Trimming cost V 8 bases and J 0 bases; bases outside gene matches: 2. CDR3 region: CAHSGSTDTQYF. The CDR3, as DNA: TGTGCCCATAGCGGGAGCACAGATACGCAGTATTTT.

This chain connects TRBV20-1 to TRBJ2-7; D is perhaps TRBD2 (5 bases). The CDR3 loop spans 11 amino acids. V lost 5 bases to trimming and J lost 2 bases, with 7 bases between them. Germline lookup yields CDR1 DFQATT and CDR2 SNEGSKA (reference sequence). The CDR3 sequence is CSAGLPYEQYF. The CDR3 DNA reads TGCAGTGCTGGACTCCCCTACGAGCAGTACTTC.

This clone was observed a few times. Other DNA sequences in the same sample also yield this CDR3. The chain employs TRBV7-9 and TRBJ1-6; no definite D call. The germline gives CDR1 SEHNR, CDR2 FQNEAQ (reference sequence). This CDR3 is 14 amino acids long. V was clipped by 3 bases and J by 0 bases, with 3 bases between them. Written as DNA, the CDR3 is TGTGCCAGCAGCTTGAGCTCCTATAATTCACCCCTCCACTTT. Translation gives CASSLSSYNSPLHF.

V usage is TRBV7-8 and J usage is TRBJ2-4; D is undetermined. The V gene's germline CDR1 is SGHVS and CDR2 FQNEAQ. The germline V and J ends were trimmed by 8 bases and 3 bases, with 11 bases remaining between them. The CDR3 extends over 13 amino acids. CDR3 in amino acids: CASRSTDKNIQYF. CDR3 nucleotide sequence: TGTGCCAGCCGATCCACGGACAAAAACATTCAGTACTTC.